The text below deals with one T cell receptor beta chain. Its antigen is as yet unknown. This entry belongs to a study of cytomegalovirus exposure and HLA in healthy donors. Study results and caveats: A list of approximately 160 TCR beta chains associated with cytomegalovirus was given. A later analysis found first-cohort TCR clusters tended to co-occur in the 100 to 150 validation repertoires.

The germline CDR1 and CDR2 sequences are SGHTA and FQGNSA. With 1 base removed from V and 2 bases from J, the gap between germline ends came to 9 bases. There are 14 residues in the CDR3. Produced via immunoSEQ multiplex PCR; TCRdb's table is partial and in-frame only. The table shows 150,000 to 200,000 clones, with about 82% occurring only once. The gene calls are TRBV7-2 and TRBJ2-7; the D gene is possibly TRBD2 (5 bases). This TCR was sampled from a woman aged 18-29 years in good health and CMV-seronegative. The sequenced sample consisted of PBMCs. CDR3 DNA: TGTGCCAGCAGCTTAGTGCGGGCAACCTACGAGCAGTACTTC. Translated: CASSLVRATYEQYF. The complete variable domain, with remaining parts taken from reference TRBV7-2 and TRBJ2-7, reads GAGVSQSPSNKVTEKGKDVELRCDPISGHTALYWYRQSLGQGLEFLIYFQGNSAPDKSGLPSDRFSAERTGGSVSTLTIQRTQQEDSAVYLCASSLVRATYEQYFGPGTRLTVT.